This T cell receptor beta chain was retrieved from a study of T cell repertoires in aging, cancer and after chemotherapy. Looking at the study overall: Millions of TCR reads were in the whole dataset.

Only a few counts were recorded for this clonotype. Its antigen is not known. Rearranged V-D-J TRB sequences were amplified with a mixed TRB-A/B primer pool. TCRdb ran MiXCR on the multiplex PCR reads and lists one entry per CDR3 protein. The data hold under 4,500 distinct CDR3 sequences, with around 40% observed a single time. Peripheral blood genomic DNA, not sorted cells or RNA, was the template. Deletions cut 5 bases from V and 0 bases from J, with 17 bases between. This CDR3 spans 18 amino acids. The germline V gene has CDR1 SGHAT and CDR2 FQNNGV. General observations from the study: Loss of evenness, beyond lost richness, contributed to age-related TCR diversity decline in cancer patients. Age-matched healthy donors had significantly more diverse, less clonal blood TCR repertoires than untreated cancer patients. Lymphoid organ infiltration in hematological cancer patients may impair thymic emigration or peripheral T cell expansion.

This chain connects TRBV11-2 to TRBJ2-6, with a possible D match to TRBD2 (6 bases). The receptor was derived from a human donor with a blood cancer. The sample taken for sequencing was blood. The CDR3 coding sequence is TGTGCCAGCAGCCGACGGGGACTCCTCCGCTCTGGGGCCAACGTCCTGACTTTC. Its protein product is CASSRRGLLRSGANVLTF.